This paragraph covers one TCR beta chain sequence. Its matching antigen is unknown. The data belong to a study of vaccination and CD4 T cells after COVID-19. Across the study: Four females and six males made up the convalescents, with two Hispanic. The post-COVID samples were taken a median roughly 98 days after diagnosis, anywhere from 35 to 161.

Treatment noted: approximately 9-day PBMC culture with coronavirus spike peptide pools or control peptides (ViraFEST assay). Expansion of antigen-specific T cells with peptide pools by ViraFEST preceded sequencing of TCRs. It was with about 9.5 IU/ml IL-2 and roughly 10 ug/ml peptide pools that 1.5 million to 2.5 million PBMCs per well were cultured. The CDR3 contains 11 residues. The V end lost 6 bases, the J end lost 5 bases, and 7 bases lay between the germline ends. Germline V CDR1 and CDR2: MNHNS, SASEGT. The Oncomine TCR Beta short-read assay generated sequence data from the DNA of cultured CD4+ T cells. TCRdb processed the PCR reads anew with MiXCR; each CDR3 protein has one entry. The sample contains roughly 16,000 distinct CDR3 sequences, approximately 50% of which appear only once.

The chain has TRBV6-1 and TRBJ1-2; D unresolved. This clonotype originated in a human donor who had recovered from COVID-19. The sequencing here drew on CD4+ T cells from blood, cultured in vitro, taken before SARS-CoV-2 vaccination. CDR3 in amino acids: CASRGEYGYTF. Written as DNA, the CDR3 is TGTGCCAGCAGGGGCGAGTATGGCTACACCTTC.